A selection of T cell receptor beta chains follows, all from one sample in a study of blood T cell repertoires in COVID-19. Using immunoSEQ multiplex PCR, the repertoire was profiled, and TCRdb retains in-frame clones only, with some absent. The sample lists nearly 250,000 clones; 86% were seen once. The source material was PBMCs or T cells enriched from blood (not recorded which). The receptors come from a woman in her forties or fifties who had recovered from COVID-19. CDR3s include the opening cysteine and the closing phenylalanine or tryptophan. The order of the fields is clone size, V gene, D gene, J gene, CDR3 DNA, CDR3 protein. The D gene is left open where the match is weak. Clone sizes are given selectively: once, few, many, or a class where the clone is expanded.

size: few; V: TRBV4-3; D: TRBD2; J: TRBJ2-3; DNA: TGCGCCAGCAGCCAACTAGCGGGGGGTGGGGATACGCAGTATTTT; CDR3: CASSQLAGGGDTQYF
size: once; V: TRBV7-2; D: TRBD1; J: TRBJ2-3; DNA: TGTGCCAGCAGCCTGGACAGGAGGACAGATACGCAGTATTTT; CDR3: CASSLDRRTDTQYF
size: NA; V: TRBV5-5; D: TRBD1; J: TRBJ2-5; DNA: TGTGCCAGCAGCACCTCCGGGACAGAGGGTCCCCAGTACTTC; CDR3: CASSTSGTEGPQYF
size: few; V: TRBV6-5; D: TRBD2; J: TRBJ2-1; DNA: TGTGCCAGCAGTTACTCGGCGGGGGGCTCTAAGGGGCAGTTCTTC; CDR3: CASSYSAGGSKGQFF
size: NA; V: TRBV28; D: NA; J: TRBJ2-1; DNA: TGTGCCAGCAGTTTGAACGGAGCCAGTCAGTTCTTC; CDR3: CASSLNGASQFF
size: NA; V: TRBV28; D: TRBD1; J: TRBJ2-5; DNA: TGTGCCAGCAGTTTGGGGCTGACAGGGATCCAAGAGACCCAGTACTTC; CDR3: CASSLGLTGIQETQYF
size: NA; V: TRBV29-1; D: NA; J: TRBJ1-1; DNA: TGCAGCGCTCTAAGGGGTAGCCAAGACCCTTTCTTT; CDR3: CSALRGSQDPFF
size: NA; V: TRBV6-5; D: TRBD2; J: TRBJ2-5; DNA: TGTGCCAGCAGTTACCGAAGACTAGCGGGAGGAGAGACCCAGTACTTC; CDR3: CASSYRRLAGGETQYF
size: NA; V: TRBV6-5; D: TRBD1; J: TRBJ2-7; DNA: TGTGCCAGCAGTAAGGGACAGGTGGATAACTACGAGCAGTACTTC; CDR3: CASSKGQVDNYEQYF
size: NA; V: TRBV6-5; D: TRBD2; J: TRBJ2-3; DNA: TGTGCCAGCAGGGGACTAGCGGGCCTCACAGATACGCAGTATTTT; CDR3: CASRGLAGLTDTQYF
size: NA; V: TRBV2; D: TRBD2; J: TRBJ2-2; DNA: TGTGCCAGCAGTGAATTCGGGAGGGCCGGGGAGCTGTTTTTT; CDR3: CASSEFGRAGELFF
size: once; V: TRBV19; D: NA; J: TRBJ1-5; DNA: TGTGCCAGTGCAGGGAGGAATCAGCCCCAGCATTTT; CDR3: CASAGRNQPQHF
size: few; V: TRBV6-1; D: NA; J: TRBJ2-7; DNA: TGTGCCAGCAGTGAAGGGGCAGGGATTCCCCACGAGCAGTACTTC; CDR3: CASSEGAGIPHEQYF
size: NA; V: TRBV2; D: TRBD1; J: TRBJ2-5; DNA: TGTGCCAGCAAACCGGGGACAGTGGAGACCCAGTACTTC; CDR3: CASKPGTVETQYF
size: NA; V: TRBV6-2/TRBV6-3; D: NA; J: TRBJ2-2; DNA: TGTGCCAGCAGTTATGTCGTTGGCCCGAACACCGGGGAGCTGTTTTTT; CDR3: CASSYVVGPNTGELFF
size: once; V: TRBV7-9; D: NA; J: TRBJ1-2; DNA: TGTGCCAGCAGCTTAATAGGGGCCCGCTCTAACTATGGCTACACCTTC; CDR3: CASSLIGARSNYGYTF
size: once; V: TRBV10-3; D: TRBD1; J: TRBJ1-4; DNA: TGTGCCATCAGTCCGACAGGGAACAATGAAAAACTGTTTTTT; CDR3: CAISPTGNNEKLFF
size: NA; V: TRBV18; D: TRBD2; J: TRBJ2-2; DNA: TGTGCCAGCTCACCACTAGCGGGGACCCCGAACACCGGGGAGCTGTTTTTT; CDR3: CASSPLAGTPNTGELFF
size: NA; V: TRBV12-3/TRBV12-4; D: NA; J: TRBJ1-1; DNA: TGTGCCAGCTTCTTACTGTCGAACACTGAAGCTTTCTTT; CDR3: CASFLLSNTEAFF
size: NA; V: TRBV5-1; D: TRBD1; J: TRBJ1-2; DNA: TGCGCCAGCAGGGGGACAGGGAACTATGGCTACACCTTC; CDR3: CASRGTGNYGYTF
size: NA; V: TRBV7-2; D: TRBD2; J: TRBJ2-7; DNA: TGTGCCAGCAGCTTATGGGCGGGGGGGCGCATGGGCGAGCAGTACTTC; CDR3: CASSLWAGGRMGEQYF
size: NA; V: TRBV15; D: TRBD1; J: TRBJ1-6; DNA: TGTGCCACCAGCAGGGGACAGGAGAATTCACCCCTCCACTTT; CDR3: CATSRGQENSPLHF
size: NA; V: TRBV7-9; D: TRBD2; J: TRBJ2-1; DNA: TGTGCCAGCAGTCCCCAGGGACTAGCGACTTACAATGAGCAGTTCTTC; CDR3: CASSPQGLATYNEQFF
size: few; V: TRBV7-2; D: TRBD1; J: TRBJ1-6; DNA: TGTGCCAGCAGCTCCTTGTATCGGACAGGGAATAATTCACCCCTCCACTTT; CDR3: CASSSLYRTGNNSPLHF